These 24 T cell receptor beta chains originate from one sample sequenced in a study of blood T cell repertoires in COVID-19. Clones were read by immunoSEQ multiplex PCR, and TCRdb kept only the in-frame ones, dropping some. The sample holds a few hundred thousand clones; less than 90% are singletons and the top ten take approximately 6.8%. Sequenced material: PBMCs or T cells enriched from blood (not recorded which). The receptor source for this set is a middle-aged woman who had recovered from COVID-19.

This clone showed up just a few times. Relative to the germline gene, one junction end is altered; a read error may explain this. CDR3: CASSVAGEDTQYF. For the CDR3, the DNA is TGTGCCAGCAGTGTAGCGGGAGAAGATACGCAGTATTTT. V gene TRBV12-3 or TRBV12-4 combines with J gene TRBJ2-3; TRBD2 matches at 9 bases. The CDR3 has 13 residues.

In DNA, the CDR3 is TGTGCCAGCAGCCAAGAATTAGGGGCCATGAACACTGAAGCTTTCTTT. This codes for CASSQELGAMNTEAFF. This rearrangement joins TRBV4-2 to TRBJ1-1; tentative D call: TRBD1 (5 bases). With 0 bases removed from V and 0 bases from J, the gap between germline ends came to 11 bases. Germline CDR1 is LGHNA and CDR2 is YNFKEQ. The CDR3 contains 16 residues.

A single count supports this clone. CDR3 in amino acids: CASSFPGRGTGELFF. The CDR3 DNA reads as TGTGCCAGCAGTTTTCCCGGGAGAGGCACCGGGGAGCTGTTTTTT. The rearrangement uses TRBV27 and TRBJ2-2, with D perhaps matching TRBD2 (6 bases). Germline assignment: CDR1 MNHEY and CDR2 SMNVEV (reference sequence). The ends were cut back, 3 bases at V and 4 bases at J, with 12 bases in the middle. The CDR3 has 15 amino acids.

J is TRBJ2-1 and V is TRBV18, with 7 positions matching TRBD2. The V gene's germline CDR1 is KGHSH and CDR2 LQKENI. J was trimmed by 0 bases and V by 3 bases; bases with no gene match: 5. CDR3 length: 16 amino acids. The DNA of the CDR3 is TGTGCCAGCTCACCTCAACGGGAGGTCTCCTACAATGAGCAGTTCTTC. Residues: CASSPQREVSYNEQFF.

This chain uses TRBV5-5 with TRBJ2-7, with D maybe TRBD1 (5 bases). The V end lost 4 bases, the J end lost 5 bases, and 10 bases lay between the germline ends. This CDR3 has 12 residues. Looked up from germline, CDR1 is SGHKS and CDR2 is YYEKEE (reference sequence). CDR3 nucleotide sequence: TGTGCCAGCAGCATCCAGGGTCACGAGCAGTACTTC. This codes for CASSIQGHEQYF.

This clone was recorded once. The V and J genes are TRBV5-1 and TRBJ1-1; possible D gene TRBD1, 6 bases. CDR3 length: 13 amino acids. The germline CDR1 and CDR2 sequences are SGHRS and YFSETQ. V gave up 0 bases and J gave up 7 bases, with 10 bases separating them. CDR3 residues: CASSLALDSEAFF. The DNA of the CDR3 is TGCGCCAGCAGCTTGGCCTTGGACAGTGAAGCTTTCTTT.

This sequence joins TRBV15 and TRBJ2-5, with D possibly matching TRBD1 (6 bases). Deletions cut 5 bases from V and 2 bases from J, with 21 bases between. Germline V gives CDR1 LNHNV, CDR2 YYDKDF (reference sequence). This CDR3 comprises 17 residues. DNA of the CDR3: TGTGCCACCAGCCCTCGAACAGGGAAACTAGGTCAAGAGACCCAGTACTTC. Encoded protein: CATSPRTGKLGQETQYF.

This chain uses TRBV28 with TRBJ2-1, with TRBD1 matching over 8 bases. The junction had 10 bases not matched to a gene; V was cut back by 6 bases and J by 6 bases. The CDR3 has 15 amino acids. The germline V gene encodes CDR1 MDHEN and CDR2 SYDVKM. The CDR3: CASSPGQGYSNEQFF. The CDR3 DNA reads TGTGCCAGCAGCCCCGGACAGGGATACTCCAATGAGCAGTTCTTC.

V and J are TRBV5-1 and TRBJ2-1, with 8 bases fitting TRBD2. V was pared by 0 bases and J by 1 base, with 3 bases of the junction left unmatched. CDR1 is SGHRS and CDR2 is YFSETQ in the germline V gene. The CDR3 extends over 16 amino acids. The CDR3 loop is CASSLDSGSSYNEQFF. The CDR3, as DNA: TGCGCCAGCAGCTTGGACAGCGGGAGTTCCTACAATGAGCAGTTCTTC.

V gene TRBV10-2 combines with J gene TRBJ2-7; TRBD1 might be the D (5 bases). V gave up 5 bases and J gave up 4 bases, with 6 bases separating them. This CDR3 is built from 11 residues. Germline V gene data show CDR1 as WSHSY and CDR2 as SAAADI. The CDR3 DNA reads TGCGCCAGCAGTACAGGTTACGAGCAGTACTTC. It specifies CASSTGYEQYF.

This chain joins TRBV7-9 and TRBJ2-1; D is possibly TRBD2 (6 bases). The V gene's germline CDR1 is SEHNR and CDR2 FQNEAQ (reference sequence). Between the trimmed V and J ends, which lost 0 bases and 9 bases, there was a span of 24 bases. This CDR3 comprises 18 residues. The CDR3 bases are TGTGCCAGCAGCTTAGCTCCCCAGCGGGTTATTGTGAGAAGTGAGCAGTTCTTC. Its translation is CASSLAPQRVIVRSEQFF.

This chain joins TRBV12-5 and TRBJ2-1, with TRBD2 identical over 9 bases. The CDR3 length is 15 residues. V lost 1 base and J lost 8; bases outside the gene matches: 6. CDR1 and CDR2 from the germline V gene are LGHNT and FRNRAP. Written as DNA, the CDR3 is TGTGCTAGTGGTTTGGGACTAGCGGTTTGGGATGAGCAGTTCTTC. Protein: CASGLGLAVWDEQFF.

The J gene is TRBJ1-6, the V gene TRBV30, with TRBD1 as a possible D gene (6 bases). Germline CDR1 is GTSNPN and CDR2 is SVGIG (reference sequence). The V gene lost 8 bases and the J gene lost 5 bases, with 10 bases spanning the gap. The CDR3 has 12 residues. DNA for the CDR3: TGTGCCGGAAACAGGGATAATTCACCCCTCCACTTT. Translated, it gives CAGNRDNSPLHF.

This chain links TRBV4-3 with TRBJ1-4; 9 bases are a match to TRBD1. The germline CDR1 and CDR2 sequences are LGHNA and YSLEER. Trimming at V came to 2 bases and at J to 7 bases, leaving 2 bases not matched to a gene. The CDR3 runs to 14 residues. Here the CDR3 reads CASSQSGQGEKLFF. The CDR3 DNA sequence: TGCGCCAGCAGCCAATCGGGACAGGGTGAAAAACTGTTTTTT.

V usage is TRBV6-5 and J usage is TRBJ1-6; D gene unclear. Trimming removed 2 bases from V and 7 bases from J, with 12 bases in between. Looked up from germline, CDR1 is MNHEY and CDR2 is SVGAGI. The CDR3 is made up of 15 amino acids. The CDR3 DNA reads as TGTGCCAGCAGTTACACACAGTACATGAATTCACCCCTCCACTTT. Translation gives CASSYTQYMNSPLHF.

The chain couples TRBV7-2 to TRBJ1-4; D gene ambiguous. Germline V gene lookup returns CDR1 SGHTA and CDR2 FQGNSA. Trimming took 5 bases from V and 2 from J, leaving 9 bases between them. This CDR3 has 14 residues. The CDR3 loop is CASSPEQTNEKLFF. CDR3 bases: TGTGCCAGCAGCCCAGAACAGACTAATGAAAAACTGTTTTTT.

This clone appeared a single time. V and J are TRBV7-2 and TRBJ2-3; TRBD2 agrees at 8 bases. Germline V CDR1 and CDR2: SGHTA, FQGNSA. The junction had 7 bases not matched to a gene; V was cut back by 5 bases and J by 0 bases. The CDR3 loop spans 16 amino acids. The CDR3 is CASSRGGASSTDTQYF. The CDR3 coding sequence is TGTGCCAGCAGCCGGGGGGGTGCGTCTAGCACAGATACGCAGTATTTT.

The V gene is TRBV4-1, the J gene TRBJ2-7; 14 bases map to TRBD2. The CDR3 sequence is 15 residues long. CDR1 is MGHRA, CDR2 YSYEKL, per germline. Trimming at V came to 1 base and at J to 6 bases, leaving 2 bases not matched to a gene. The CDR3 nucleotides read TGCGCCAGCAGCCAAGTGACTAGCGGGAGGGGCGAGCAGTACTTC. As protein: CASSQVTSGRGEQYF.

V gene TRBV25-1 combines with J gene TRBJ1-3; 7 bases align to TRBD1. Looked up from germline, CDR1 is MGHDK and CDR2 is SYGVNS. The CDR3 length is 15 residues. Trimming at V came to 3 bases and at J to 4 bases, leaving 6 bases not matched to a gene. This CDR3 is CASSDPGTAGNTIYF. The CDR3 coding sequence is TGTGCCAGCAGTGATCCCGGGACAGCGGGAAACACCATATATTTT.

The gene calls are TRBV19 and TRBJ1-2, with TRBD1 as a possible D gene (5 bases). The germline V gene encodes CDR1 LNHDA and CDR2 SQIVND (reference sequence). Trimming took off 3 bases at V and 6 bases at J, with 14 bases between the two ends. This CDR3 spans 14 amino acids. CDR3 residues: CASSIGAGWDGYTF. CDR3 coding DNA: TGTGCCAGTAGTATCGGGGCGGGATGGGATGGCTACACCTTC.

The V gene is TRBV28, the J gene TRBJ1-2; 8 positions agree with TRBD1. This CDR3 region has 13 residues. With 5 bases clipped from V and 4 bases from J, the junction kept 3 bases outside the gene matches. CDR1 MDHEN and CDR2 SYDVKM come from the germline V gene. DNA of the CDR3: TGTGCCAGCAGTCGTGACAGGGGCTATGGCTACACCTTC. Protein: CASSRDRGYGYTF.

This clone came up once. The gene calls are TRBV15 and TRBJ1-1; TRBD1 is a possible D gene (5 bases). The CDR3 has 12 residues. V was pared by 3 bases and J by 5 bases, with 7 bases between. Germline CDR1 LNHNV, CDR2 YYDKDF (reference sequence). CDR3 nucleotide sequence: TGTGCCACCAGCAGGGGGGGTACTGAAGCTTTCTTT. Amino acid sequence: CATSRGGTEAFF.

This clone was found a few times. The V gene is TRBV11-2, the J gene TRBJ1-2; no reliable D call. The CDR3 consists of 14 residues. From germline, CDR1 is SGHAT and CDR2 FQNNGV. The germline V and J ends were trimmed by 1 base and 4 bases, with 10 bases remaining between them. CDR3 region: CASSLVGSAYGYTF. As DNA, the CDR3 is TGTGCCAGCAGCTTAGTGGGGAGCGCCTATGGCTACACCTTC.

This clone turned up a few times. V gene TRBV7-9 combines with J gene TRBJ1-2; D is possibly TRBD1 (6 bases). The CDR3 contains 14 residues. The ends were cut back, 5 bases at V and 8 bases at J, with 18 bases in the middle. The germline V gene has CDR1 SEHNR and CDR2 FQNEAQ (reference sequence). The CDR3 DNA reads TGTGCCAGCAGCCAAGGGGGACACCAACACGGCTACACCTTC. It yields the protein CASSQGGHQHGYTF.